The next 28 T cell receptor beta chains were all read from a single sample in a study of cytomegalovirus exposure and HLA in healthy donors. TCRdb's table, derived via immunoSEQ multiplex PCR, lists solely in-frame clones and lacks some. The sample has 130,000 to 150,000 clones; just under 90% are singletons. Input material: PBMCs. Source of these receptors: a woman in her twenties or thirties in good health and CMV-seropositive.

This clone has a single count. The CDR3 bases are TGTGCCAGTAGTATTCCATCGATGGGAAGCGGGATATGGGAGACCCAGTACTTC. It encodes CASSIPSMGSGIWETQYF. The chain links TRBV19 to TRBJ2-5; 7 bases agree with TRBD2. Germline CDR1 and CDR2: LNHDA and SQIVND (reference sequence). The CDR3 spans 18 residues. V gave up 3 bases and J gave up 5 bases; unmatched junction bases: 18.

This clone was detected only once. This chain joins TRBV27 and TRBJ2-1; D ambiguous. The germline V gene has CDR1 MNHEY and CDR2 SMNVEV (reference sequence). V was trimmed by 3 bases and J by 0 bases, leaving 9 bases between them. This CDR3 is 15 amino acids long. The CDR3 bases are TGTGCCAGCAGTTTTCGATGGAGCTCCTACAATGAGCAGTTCTTC. Encoded protein: CASSFRWSSYNEQFF.

Many counts were recorded for this clone. The rearrangement uses TRBV19 and TRBJ1-1, with TRBD1 matching over 7 bases. Germline V gene sequence: CDR1 LNHDA, CDR2 SQIVND (reference sequence). The CDR3 is 13 amino acids. V lost 3 bases to trimming and J lost 6 bases; unmatched junction nucleotides: 4. In DNA, the CDR3 is TGTGCCAGTAGTATTATGCAGGGGGCTGAAGCTTTCTTT. The encoded protein is CASSIMQGAEAFF. Full variable domain (missing parts from reference TRBV19 and TRBJ1-1): DGGITQSPKYLFRKEGQNVTLSCEQNLNHDAMYWYRQDPGQGLRLIYYSQIVNDFQKGDIAEGYSVSREKKESFPLTVTSAQKNPTAFYLCASSIMQGAEAFFGQGTRLTVV.

The J gene is TRBJ1-4, the V gene TRBV28; D may be TRBD1 (6 bases). Germline V gene data show CDR1 as MDHEN and CDR2 as SYDVKM. The CDR3 sequence is 16 residues long. V shed 6 bases and J shed 8 bases, with 22 bases lying between them. The chain's CDR3 is CASSPGGGRGGEKLFF. The CDR3 coding sequence is TGTGCCAGCAGCCCCGGGGGGGGCAGAGGTGGGGAAAAACTGTTTTTT.

The chain joins TRBV5-4 to TRBJ2-1, with TRBD1 identical over 7 bases. V shed 0 bases and J 5 bases; nucleotides not matched to a gene: 11. The germline gives CDR1 SGHNT, CDR2 YYREEE (reference sequence). CDR3 length: 17 residues. The CDR3 nucleotides are TGTGCCAGCAGCTTGGTAGGGGGCGTTAATCCCCACAATGAGCAGTTCTTC. As protein: CASSLVGGVNPHNEQFF.

The chain couples TRBV27 to TRBJ2-7, with 9 bases identical to TRBD2. In germline, CDR1 is MNHEY, CDR2 SMNVEV (reference sequence). There are 15 residues in the CDR3. Trimming took 6 bases from V and 5 from J; bases not matched to a gene: 11. CDR3: CASRISGSISNEQYF. The CDR3 DNA reads as TGTGCCAGCAGAATTAGCGGGAGTATATCCAACGAGCAGTACTTC.

The chain carries TRBV7-2 and TRBJ2-3, with D unclear. Germline lookup yields CDR1 SGHTA and CDR2 FQGNSA. This CDR3 is built from 14 residues. V shed 1 base and J shed 6 bases, with 11 bases lying between them. CDR3 in DNA: TGTGCCAGCAGCTTAGGCGCTGAGCCGGATACGCAGTATTTT. The encoded protein is CASSLGAEPDTQYF.

The rearrangement links TRBV6-1 to TRBJ2-7; 10 positions match TRBD1. The J segment lost 2 bases and the V segment lost 1 base, leaving 2 bases of the junction unmatched. This CDR3 spans 15 amino acids. CDR1 is MNHNS, CDR2 SASEGT, per germline. The CDR3: CASSEGGTGAYEQYF. The CDR3 nucleotides are TGTGCCAGCAGTGAAGGGGGGACAGGGGCCTACGAGCAGTACTTC.

V and J are TRBV4-1 and TRBJ2-5; TRBD1 is a possible D gene (5 bases). The germline V gene has CDR1 MGHRA and CDR2 YSYEKL. The CDR3 totals 14 residues. Trimming removed 0 bases at V and 5 bases at J, with 10 bases between. The CDR3 is CASSQDQGSETQYF. The CDR3 DNA reads as TGCGCCAGCAGCCAAGATCAGGGATCGGAGACCCAGTACTTC.

The CDR3 region is CASSADGTLNQPQHF. The CDR3 coding sequence is TGCGCCAGCAGCGCGGACGGGACACTTAATCAGCCCCAGCATTTT. This chain joins TRBV5-1 and TRBJ1-5, with D tentatively TRBD1 (6 bases). The CDR3 spans 15 residues. V was shortened by 4 bases and J by 4 bases, with 15 bases between the two germline ends. Germline V lookup: CDR1 SGHRS, CDR2 YFSETQ.

J is TRBJ1-2 and V is TRBV2; the D is unclear. Germline CDR1 is SNHLY and CDR2 is FYNNEI. Trimming left V 6 bases short and J 1 base short, with 9 bases between. This CDR3 has 13 amino acids. The CDR3 coding sequence is TGTGCCAGCAGAGGAGGGTTTAACTATGGCTACACCTTC. Amino acids: CASRGGFNYGYTF.

The chain links TRBV29-1 to TRBJ2-1, with D maybe TRBD2 (6 bases). The CDR3 runs to 12 residues. V lost 6 bases to trimming and J lost 5 bases, with 11 bases between them. Germline CDR1 reads SQVTM; CDR2 reads ANQGSEA. The CDR3 coding sequence is TGCAGCGTCCGAACGGGGGACAATGAGCAGTTCTTC. This gives the protein CSVRTGDNEQFF.

CDR3 sequence reads: CASRRDRVGNQPQHF. In DNA, the CDR3 is TGTGCCAGCAGGCGGGACAGGGTTGGCAATCAGCCCCAGCATTTT. The J gene is TRBJ1-5, the V gene TRBV6-5; TRBD1 matches 9 bases. Looked up from germline, CDR1 is MNHEY and CDR2 is SVGAGI. With 6 bases clipped from V and 2 bases from J, the junction kept 5 bases outside the gene matches. CDR3 length: 15 residues.

J is TRBJ1-2 and V is TRBV27, with a possible D match to TRBD1 (5 bases). In germline, CDR1 is MNHEY, CDR2 SMNVEV (reference sequence). The CDR3 runs 14 residues. V gave up 5 bases and J gave up 8 bases, with 18 bases separating them. CDR3: CASSPSGNRSGYTF. CDR3 coding DNA: TGTGCCAGCAGTCCATCAGGGAATCGGTCCGGCTACACCTTC.

This clone has only one observation. V gene TRBV5-6 combines with J gene TRBJ1-1; D unresolved. This CDR3 is 13 amino acids long. CDR1 SGHDT and CDR2 YYEEEE come from the germline V gene. Trimming took 1 base from V and 1 from J, leaving 5 bases between them. CDR3 sequence: CASSLHRNTEAFF. The CDR3 DNA sequence: TGTGCCAGCAGCTTGCACAGGAACACTGAAGCTTTCTTT.

The V call is TRBV2, the J call TRBJ2-3, with 7 bases fitting TRBD1. CDR3 length: 16 amino acids. Trimming cost V 5 bases and J 3 bases; bases outside gene matches: 11. Germline CDR1 reads SNHLY; CDR2 reads FYNNEI. The CDR3 DNA reads as TGTGCCAGCAGTCCGACCAGACAGGGCCGGACAGATACGCAGTATTTT. Protein: CASSPTRQGRTDTQYF.

This clone was seen a handful of times. The chain has TRBV2 and TRBJ2-7; D gene unclear. This CDR3 spans 10 amino acids. Trimming took off 6 bases at V and 6 bases at J, with 6 bases between the two ends. The germline CDR1 and CDR2 sequences are SNHLY and FYNNEI. The CDR3 sequence: CASRSFEQYF. In DNA form, the CDR3 reads TGTGCCAGCAGATCTTTCGAGCAGTACTTC.

The chain employs TRBV29-1 and TRBJ2-1, with TRBD1 matching 8 bases. The ends lost 7 bases at V and 3 bases at J; junction bases unmatched: 8. Germline V CDR1 and CDR2: SQVTM, ANQGSEA. The CDR3 length is 14 residues. The CDR3 nucleotides read TGCAGCGCCACCGGGACAGGAATCTACAATGAGCAGTTCTTC. Amino acids: CSATGTGIYNEQFF.

The chain couples TRBV2 to TRBJ2-3; no clear D. The germline V gene encodes CDR1 SNHLY and CDR2 FYNNEI. This CDR3 spans 13 amino acids. V was clipped by 8 bases and J by 2 bases, with 11 bases between them. The CDR3 protein is CASGQPNTDTQYF. The CDR3 DNA sequence: TGTGCCAGCGGGCAGCCAAACACAGATACGCAGTATTTT.

CDR3 in amino acids: CASSQEPVGQRGAFF. The DNA of the CDR3 is TGCGCCAGCAGCCAAGAGCCCGTGGGACAAAGAGGAGCTTTCTTT. V is TRBV4-1 and J is TRBJ1-1; D might be TRBD1 (6 bases). The germline CDR1 and CDR2 sequences are MGHRA and YSYEKL. Trimming left V 0 bases short and J 10 bases short, with 18 bases between. The length of the CDR3 is 15 residues.

The CDR3 sequence: CASSLEPGRASYNEQFF. In DNA, the CDR3 is TGCGCCAGCAGCCTCGAGCCCGGGAGAGCGTCCTACAATGAGCAGTTCTTC. The chain has TRBV5-1 and TRBJ2-1; TRBD2 is a possible D gene (6 bases). The germline V and J ends were trimmed by 4 bases and 1 base, with 18 bases remaining between them. This CDR3 is built from 17 residues. CDR1 SGHRS and CDR2 YFSETQ come from the germline V gene. Combining the CDR3 with reference TRBV5-1 and TRBJ2-1 gives the whole variable domain KAGVTQTPRYLIKTRGQQVTLSCSPISGHRSVSWYQQTPGQGLQFLFEYFSETQRNKGNFPGRFSGRQFSNSRSEMNVSTLELGDSALYLCASSLEPGRASYNEQFFGPGTRLTVL.

This chain joins TRBV5-1 and TRBJ2-3; D is perhaps TRBD2 (5 bases). The germline V gene encodes CDR1 SGHRS and CDR2 YFSETQ. There are 15 residues in the CDR3. With 0 bases removed from V and 7 bases from J, the gap between germline ends came to 15 bases. CDR3 DNA: TGCGCCAGCAGCTTGGAAGGACTTGGGTCATATACGCAGTATTTT. Translated: CASSLEGLGSYTQYF.

In its sample, this clone was seen once. The chain links TRBV7-2 to TRBJ2-7, with TRBD1 matching 11 bases. V lost 8 bases to trimming and J lost 6 bases; unmatched junction nucleotides: 6. This CDR3 comprises 13 residues. The germline gives CDR1 SGHTA, CDR2 FQGNSA. The CDR3 sequence is CASGRDRGSEQYF. The DNA of the CDR3 is TGTGCCAGCGGCCGGGACAGGGGGTCCGAGCAGTACTTC.

This sequence joins TRBV5-6 and TRBJ2-7, with 7 bases fitting TRBD1. The germline V gene encodes CDR1 SGHDT and CDR2 YYEEEE. J was trimmed by 5 bases and V by 4 bases; bases with no gene match: 6. CDR3 length: 13 residues. The CDR3 spells CASSRRGTHEQYF. The CDR3 nucleotides are TGTGCCAGCAGCCGCAGGGGGACCCACGAGCAGTACTTC.

The V and J genes are TRBV5-8 and TRBJ2-5; no firm D call. This CDR3 comprises 13 residues. Germline CDR1 and CDR2: SGHTS and YDEGEE. The V end was cut by 1 base, the J end by 2 bases, with 6 bases between. The CDR3 DNA reads TGTGCCAGCAGCTTGCGGGTACAAGAGACCCAGTACTTC. This codes for CASSLRVQETQYF.

The chain is built from TRBV11-2 and TRBJ2-7, with TRBD2 matching over 14 bases. Trimming at V came to 5 bases and at J to 4 bases, leaving 10 bases not matched to a gene. Per the germline V gene, CDR1 is SGHAT and CDR2 is FQNNGV. This CDR3 spans 17 amino acids. CDR3 residues: CASSRPGTSGGPYEQYF. CDR3 coding DNA: TGTGCCAGCAGCCGTCCCGGGACTAGCGGGGGCCCTTACGAGCAGTACTTC. Full variable domain (rest looked up from reference TRBV11-2 and TRBJ2-7): EAGVAQSPRYKIIEKRQSVAFWCNPISGHATLYWYQQILGQGPKLLIQFQNNGVVDDSQLPKDRFSAERLKGVDSTLKIQPAKLEDSAVYLCASSRPGTSGGPYEQYFGPGTRLTVT.

The rearrangement links TRBV9 to TRBJ2-5; TRBD2 matches 15 bases. After removal of 4 bases from V and 2 bases from J, the junction contained 9 bases not matched to a gene. The CDR3 length is 18 residues. The germline gives CDR1 SGDLS, CDR2 YYNGEE. The DNA for the CDR3 is TGTGCCAGCAGCTCCCGGACTAGCGGGGGGGACGAACAAGAGACCCAGTACTTC. Translated, it gives CASSSRTSGGDEQETQYF.

This sequence joins TRBV28 and TRBJ1-2; a weak D match, TRBD1 (6 bases). Looked up from germline, CDR1 is MDHEN and CDR2 is SYDVKM. V lost 5 bases and J 11 bases, leaving 15 bases between the germline ends. The CDR3 consists of 12 residues. The CDR3 here is CASSLTGLRYTF. The CDR3 DNA sequence: TGTGCCAGCAGTCTCACAGGGCTCAGATACACCTTC.